This entry lists 6 T cell receptor beta chains sequenced from one sample in a study of blood T cell repertoires in COVID-19. Using immunoSEQ multiplex PCR, the repertoire was profiled, and TCRdb retains in-frame clones only, with some absent. The sample consists of 200,000 to 250,000 clones, 75% to 85% of them appearing once. Sequenced sample: peripheral blood. The receptors were sampled from a woman aged 80 or over with COVID-19, enrolled during active disease.

This chain uses TRBV28 with TRBJ1-1; TRBD1 agrees at 9 bases. The CDR3 covers 17 residues. Germline CDR1 and CDR2: MDHEN and SYDVKM. V gave up 6 bases and J gave up 0 bases; unmatched junction bases: 11. CDR3 protein: CASSRGNRGRMNTEAFF. DNA for the CDR3: TGTGCCAGCAGCAGGGGGAACAGGGGGCGGATGAACACTGAAGCTTTCTTT.

This chain links TRBV15 with TRBJ1-1; no clear D gene. Germline-derived CDR1 and CDR2 are LNHNV and YYDKDF (reference sequence). Trimming shortened V by 1 base and J by 0 bases, and 9 bases separated the two germline ends. This CDR3 region has 15 residues. CDR3 sequence reads: CATSRGGQMNTEAFF. The CDR3, as DNA: TGTGCCACCAGCAGAGGCGGCCAGATGAACACTGAAGCTTTCTTT.

V is TRBV28 and J is TRBJ1-3; perhaps TRBD1 as D (6 bases). Trimming took 3 bases from V and 1 from J, leaving 10 bases between them. The CDR3 totals 15 residues. Germline V CDR1 and CDR2: MDHEN, SYDVKM. CDR3 DNA sequence: TGTGCCAGCAGTTTCCTCAGGGGATCTGGAAACACCATATATTTT. Translation gives CASSFLRGSGNTIYF.

The V gene is TRBV3-1 (or the pseudogene TRBV3-2), the J gene TRBJ1-5, with a possible D match to TRBD1 (5 bases). CDR3 length: 18 amino acids. Germline CDR1 and CDR2: LGHDT and YNNKEL (reference sequence). Trimming took 1 base from V and 0 from J, leaving 16 bases between them. The CDR3 sequence is CASSQGGPPDYSNQPQHF. In nucleotides, the CDR3 is TGTGCCAGCAGCCAAGGGGGCCCACCAGATTATAGCAATCAGCCCCAGCATTTT.

This sequence joins TRBV7-2 and TRBJ2-7; TRBD1 is a possible D gene (5 bases). This CDR3 is 14 amino acids long. CDR1 SGHTA and CDR2 FQGNSA come from the germline V gene. Trimming shortened V by 5 bases and J by 2 bases, and 13 bases separated the two germline ends. The CDR3 DNA follows: TGTGCCAGCAGCGATCCAGGGTGGGCCTACGAGCAGTACTTC. Its protein is CASSDPGWAYEQYF.

The chain uses TRBV9 and TRBJ2-3; maybe TRBD1 (5 bases). Germline V gene data show CDR1 as SGDLS and CDR2 as YYNGEE. V was cut by 0 bases and J by 2 bases, with 10 bases left in between. CDR3 length equals 15 residues. This chain's CDR3 is CASSVGGADTDTQYF. As DNA, the CDR3 is TGTGCCAGCAGCGTAGGTGGGGCAGACACAGATACGCAGTATTTT.